The 19 T cell receptor beta chains listed next were all sequenced from one sample in a study of blood T cell repertoires in COVID-19. Only in-frame clones appear in the TCRdb table, and some are missing; sequencing was by immunoSEQ multiplex PCR. Of approximately 200,000 clones listed, about 90% are singletons. The sequencing input was peripheral blood. The source is a woman aged 55-69 years with acute or convalescent COVID-19.

This chain links TRBV7-9 with TRBJ2-7; D remains ambiguous. Germline V gene lookup returns CDR1 SEHNR and CDR2 FQNEAQ (reference sequence). Trimming removed 4 bases from V and 5 bases from J, with 21 bases in between. The CDR3 is made up of 16 amino acids. The CDR3 spells CASSSPGGASSNEQYF. The CDR3 coding sequence is TGTGCCAGCAGCTCCCCCGGTGGAGCCTCGTCAAACGAGCAGTACTTC. Using reference TRBV7-9 and TRBJ2-7 for the parts outside the CDR3, the full variable domain is DTGVSQNPRHKITKRGQNVTFRCDPISEHNRLYWYRQTLGQGPEFLTYFQNEAQLEKSRLLSDRFSAERPKGSFSTLEIQRTEQGDSAMYLCASSSPGGASSNEQYFGPGTRLTVT.

This chain links TRBV7-2 with TRBJ2-2; D is possibly TRBD2 (6 bases). Deletions cut 2 bases from V and 6 bases from J, with 10 bases between. Germline lookup yields CDR1 SGHTA and CDR2 FQGNSA. This CDR3 spans 14 amino acids. CDR3 sequence (DNA): TGTGCCAGCAGCTTATGGAGGGGATCCGGGGAGCTGTTTTTT. This codes for CASSLWRGSGELFF. Using reference TRBV7-2 and TRBJ2-2 for the parts outside the CDR3, the full variable domain is GAGVSQSPSNKVTEKGKDVELRCDPISGHTALYWYRQSLGQGLEFLIYFQGNSAPDKSGLPSDRFSAERTGGSVSTLTIQRTQQEDSAVYLCASSLWRGSGELFFGEGSRLTVL.

The chain recombines TRBV15 with TRBJ1-4; D unclear. Germline V gene data show CDR1 as LNHNV and CDR2 as YYDKDF (reference sequence). The CDR3 is 14 residues long. V lost 1 base and J 4 bases, leaving 7 bases between the germline ends. The CDR3 DNA reads TGTGCCACCAGCAGAGGGCAGTTTAATGAAAAACTGTTTTTT. Protein sequence: CATSRGQFNEKLFF.

V gene TRBV27 combines with J gene TRBJ1-1, with D tentatively TRBD1 (5 bases). The CDR3 covers 13 residues. V lost 2 bases, J lost 4 bases, and 8 bases lay in between. Germline V lookup: CDR1 MNHEY, CDR2 SMNVEV (reference sequence). CDR3 bases: TGTGCCAGCAGTTTAACAGGAAGCACTGAAGCTTTCTTT. This codes for CASSLTGSTEAFF.

The chain links TRBV3-1 (or the pseudogene TRBV3-2) to TRBJ2-7; D is uncertain. CDR3 size: 13 residues. Germline V gene lookup returns CDR1 LGHDT and CDR2 YNNKEL (reference sequence). The ends were cut back, 1 base at V and 2 bases at J, with 6 bases in the middle. CDR3 loop: CASSQGAAYEQYF. The CDR3 region has the DNA TGTGCCAGCAGCCAAGGTGCGGCCTACGAGCAGTACTTC.

The chain links TRBV3-1 (or the pseudogene TRBV3-2) to TRBJ2-3; tentative D call: TRBD2 (6 bases). The CDR3 is 14 residues long. Germline V gene lookup returns CDR1 LGHDT and CDR2 YNNKEL (reference sequence). With 4 bases removed from V and 1 base from J, the gap between germline ends came to 9 bases. The CDR3 region is CASSRGDGTDTQYF. The CDR3 DNA reads as TGTGCCAGCAGCCGGGGGGACGGCACAGATACGCAGTATTTT.

The rearrangement uses TRBV6-5 and TRBJ1-6; D is possibly TRBD1 (5 bases). V was pared by 6 bases and J by 4 bases, with 10 bases between. Per germline, CDR1 MNHEY and CDR2 SVGAGI. The CDR3 loop spans 14 amino acids. The CDR3 reads CASRQGLYNSPLHF. The CDR3 DNA sequence: TGTGCCAGCAGGCAGGGACTGTATAATTCACCCCTCCACTTT.

The chain joins TRBV6-2 or TRBV6-3 to TRBJ1-5, with TRBD1 matching 7 bases. The junction had 9 bases not matched to a gene; V was cut back by 4 bases and J by 3 bases. This CDR3 region has 16 residues. Germline assignment: CDR1 MNHEY and CDR2 SVGEGT. The CDR3 nucleotides are TGTGCCAGCAGTTCCGGGACAGAACTTATCAATCAGCCCCAGCATTTT. Its translation is CASSSGTELINQPQHF.

The chain uses TRBV3-1 (or the pseudogene TRBV3-2) and TRBJ1-1; 10 bases line up with TRBD1. Per germline, CDR1 LGHDT and CDR2 YNNKEL (reference sequence). The CDR3 has 15 residues. The trim removed 3 bases at V and 4 bases at J, leaving 5 bases unmatched. The CDR3 DNA follows: TGTGCCAGCAGCCACCGACAGGGGGCCATCACTGAAGCTTTCTTT. This translates into CASSHRQGAITEAFF.

The chain joins TRBV30 to TRBJ1-3; D ambiguous. The germline V gene has CDR1 GTSNPN and CDR2 SVGIG (reference sequence). Trimming left V 1 base short and J 0 bases short, with 7 bases between. The CDR3 runs 14 residues. The CDR3 nucleotides read TGTGCCTGGAGTGGACTGCGCTCTGGAAACACCATATATTTT. Its translation: CAWSGLRSGNTIYF.

V usage is TRBV20-1 and J usage is TRBJ1-4; TRBD1 agrees at 7 bases. This CDR3 is 13 amino acids long. The V and J ends lost 3 bases and 8 bases, in that order; junction bases with no gene match: 6. Germline loops: CDR1 DFQATT, CDR2 SNEGSKA (reference sequence). The CDR3 coding sequence is TGCAGTGCTAGTGGGACAGACCCAGAAAAACTGTTTTTT. Its protein is CSASGTDPEKLFF.

The chain employs TRBV6-5 and TRBJ1-2; a possible D gene is TRBD1 (5 bases). CDR3 length: 12 amino acids. The germline CDR1 and CDR2 sequences are MNHEY and SVGAGI. The ends were cut back, 8 bases at V and 3 bases at J, with 10 bases in the middle. CDR3 in DNA: TGTGCCAGCGGCGCAGGGCACTATGGCTACACCTTC. Its translation: CASGAGHYGYTF.

This chain joins TRBV28 and TRBJ1-2, with 7 nucleotides matching TRBD1. The length of the CDR3 is 14 residues. Germline CDR1 MDHEN, CDR2 SYDVKM. Trimming cost V 3 bases and J 8 bases; bases outside gene matches: 9. In DNA, the CDR3 is TGTGCCAGCAGTTTCCGACAGGGATATGGAGGCTACACCTTC. Its protein product is CASSFRQGYGGYTF.

The chain is built from TRBV5-1 and TRBJ1-2; TRBD1 aligns across 7 bases. The CDR3 covers 13 residues. Per germline, CDR1 SGHRS and CDR2 YFSETQ. Losses at the gene ends were 5 bases for V and 1 base for J; bases not matched to a gene: 2. Here the CDR3 reads CASRRDSNYGYTF. The CDR3 nucleotides read TGCGCCAGCAGGAGGGACAGTAACTATGGCTACACCTTC.

The gene calls are TRBV6-5 and TRBJ2-1, with D perhaps TRBD1 (6 bases). V gave up 7 bases and J gave up 10 bases, with 11 bases separating them. There are 11 residues in the CDR3. Germline V gives CDR1 MNHEY, CDR2 SVGAGI. The CDR3 sequence: CASIGQIEQFF. The DNA for the CDR3 is TGTGCCAGCATCGGACAGATAGAGCAGTTCTTC.

The chain is built from TRBV27 and TRBJ1-2, with 7 bases lining up with TRBD1. J gave up 6 bases and V 0 bases, and 1 base lay outside the gene matches. Per the germline V gene, CDR1 is MNHEY and CDR2 is SMNVEV (reference sequence). CDR3 size: 13 residues. The CDR3 sequence is CASSLSTGDGYTF. The CDR3 coding sequence is TGTGCCAGCAGTTTATCAACAGGGGATGGCTACACCTTC.

V is TRBV5-4 and J is TRBJ1-2; 7 bases align to TRBD1. The CDR3 length is 16 residues. V shed 0 bases, J shed 4 bases, and the junction held 9 bases outside the gene matches. Germline V gives CDR1 SGHNT, CDR2 YYREEE (reference sequence). CDR3 region: CASSLGLRQGAYGYTF. CDR3 nucleotides: TGTGCCAGCAGCTTGGGCCTGAGACAGGGAGCCTATGGCTACACCTTC.

This clone was recorded once. The chain recombines TRBV28 with TRBJ1-2; 7 bases map to TRBD1. Germline CDR1 reads MDHEN; CDR2 reads SYDVKM. Trimming took 7 bases from V and 4 from J; bases not matched to a gene: 15. The CDR3 loop spans 16 amino acids. This CDR3 reads CASIRKRGQVTYGYTF. CDR3 DNA: TGTGCCAGCATTCGAAAACGAGGACAGGTCACCTATGGCTACACCTTC.

The chain has TRBV29-1 and TRBJ2-1; 9 bases map to TRBD2. V shed 4 bases and J 6 bases; nucleotides not matched to a gene: 7. Germline V gene data show CDR1 as SQVTM and CDR2 as ANQGSEA. The CDR3 length is 14 residues. The CDR3 reads CSVVGTSSTNEQFF. The CDR3 nucleotides read TGCAGCGTTGTGGGGACTAGCAGCACCAATGAGCAGTTCTTC.